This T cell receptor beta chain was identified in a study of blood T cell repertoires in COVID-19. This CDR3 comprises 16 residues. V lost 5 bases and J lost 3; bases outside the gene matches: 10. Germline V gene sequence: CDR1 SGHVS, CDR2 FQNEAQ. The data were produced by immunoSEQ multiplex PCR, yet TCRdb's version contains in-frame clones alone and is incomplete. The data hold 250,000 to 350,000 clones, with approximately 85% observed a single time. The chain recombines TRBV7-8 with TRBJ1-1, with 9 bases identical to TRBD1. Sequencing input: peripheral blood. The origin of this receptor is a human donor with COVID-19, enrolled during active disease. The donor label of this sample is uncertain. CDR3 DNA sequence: TGTGCCAGCAGCCGTACCACAGGGGGCGCTTACACTGAAGCTTTCTTT. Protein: CASSRTTGGAYTEAFF.